This TCR beta chain was sequenced during a study of blood T cell repertoires in COVID-19 (dated by TCRdb to 2020 to 2021). Broadly, across the study: Collaborator samples came from the United States, Italy and Spain and covered acute and convalescent phases of COVID-19. The material from the prospective study consisted of cDNA or gDNA derived from T cells, B-cell-depleted T cells, or PBMCs. Deeply sampled blood TCRbeta repertoires from subjects exposed to, actively infected with, or recovered from COVID-19 were included in the dataset. A freely available public database, intended as a resource for researchers studying the immune response to SARS-CoV-2, is where the repertoires were released. The samples were drawn from two sources: the first 160 participants of the ongoing ImmuneRACE study, and some 1,300 subjects contributed by 6 global collaborators. A de-identified subject ID, COVID-19 status, age in years and sex were almost always included in the sample metadata. HLA class I and class II types, where available, came from metadata supplied by the sample provider rather than from assay-based typing. Points the paper makes about the study in general: The quantity of clinical and demographic metadata differed by source and by participant and was supplied without curation.

Turning to this clone: Its cognate antigen has yet to be identified. The record has no base qualities; no much larger clone is one base away.

Reading from cysteine to phenylalanine, the CDR3 counts 18 amino acids. The DNA shown is the 54-base CDR3, in frame from base 1. Whole blood was collected in K2EDTA tubes by collaborating institutions according to the institutions' own protocols. Collaborator samples were shipped for TCRbeta analysis as frozen whole blood, isolated PBMCs, or DNA extracted from either sample type. TCRbeta CDR3 regions were amplified from genomic DNA using the immunoSEQ Assay, a bias-controlled multiplex PCR. Regarding the original processing steps: Within the assay, amplification of reference gene primers was used to estimate how many nucleated cells each sample contained. To quantify the absolute abundance of each unique TCRbeta CDR3 rearrangement, sequence reads were collapsed and filtered. For each sample, productive Simpson clonality was calculated as the square root of Simpson's diversity index over productive rearrangements. What TCRdb holds here is the immuneACCESS table cut down to in-frame rearrangements. Part of the clones is not present; checked against another copy, under half of the missing clones reflect an unresolved V gene, and the others are unexplained. V and J calls and clone size are copied from that table; D and trimming were computed from the DNA. Counted in this sample were 90,000 or so clones; 89% of them appeared once. Jointly, the top ten make up 3% to 4% of the sample.

Input material: peripheral blood. The receptor was derived from a woman between 65 and 79 years old with acute or convalescent COVID-19. This receptor chain uses TRBV21-1 and TRBJ2-1; no check of the table's D call, TRBD2, against the DNA was made. TRBV21-1 is an annotated pseudogene. The DNA sequence is given as TGTGCCAGCAGCAAACAGAGGACTAGCGGAAGCTCCTACAATGAGCAGTTCTTC. Translated, this is CASSKQRTSGSSYNEQFF.